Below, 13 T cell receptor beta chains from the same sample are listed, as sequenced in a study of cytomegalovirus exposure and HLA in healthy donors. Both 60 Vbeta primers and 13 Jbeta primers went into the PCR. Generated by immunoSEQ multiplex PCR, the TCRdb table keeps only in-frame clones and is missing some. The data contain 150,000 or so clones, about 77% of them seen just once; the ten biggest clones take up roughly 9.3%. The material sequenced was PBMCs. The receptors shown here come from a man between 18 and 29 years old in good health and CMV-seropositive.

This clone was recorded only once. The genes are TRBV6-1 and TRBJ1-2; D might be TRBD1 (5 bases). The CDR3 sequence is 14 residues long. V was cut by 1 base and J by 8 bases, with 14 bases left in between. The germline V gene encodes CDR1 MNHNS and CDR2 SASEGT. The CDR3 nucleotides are TGTGCCAGCAGTGAAGAAGAGTGGACACCCGGCTACACCTTC. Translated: CASSEEEWTPGYTF.

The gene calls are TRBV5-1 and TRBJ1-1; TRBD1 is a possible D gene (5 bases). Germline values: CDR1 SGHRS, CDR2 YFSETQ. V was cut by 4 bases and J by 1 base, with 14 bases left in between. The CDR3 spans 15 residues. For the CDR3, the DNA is TGCGCCAGCAGCGGGGGACTTTCGGGGAACACTGAAGCTTTCTTT. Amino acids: CASSGGLSGNTEAFF.

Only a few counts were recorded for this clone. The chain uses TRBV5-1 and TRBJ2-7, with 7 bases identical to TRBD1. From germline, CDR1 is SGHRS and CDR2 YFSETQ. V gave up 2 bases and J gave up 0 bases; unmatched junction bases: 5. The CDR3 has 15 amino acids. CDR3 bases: TGCGCCAGCAGCTTTTGGACAGGTAGCTCCTACGAGCAGTACTTC. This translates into CASSFWTGSSYEQYF.

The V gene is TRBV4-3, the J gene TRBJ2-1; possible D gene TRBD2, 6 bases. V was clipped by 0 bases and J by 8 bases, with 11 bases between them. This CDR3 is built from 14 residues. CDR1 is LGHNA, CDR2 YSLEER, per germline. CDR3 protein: CASSQEKGLDEQFF. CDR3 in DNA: TGCGCCAGCAGCCAAGAAAAGGGACTGGATGAGCAGTTCTTC.

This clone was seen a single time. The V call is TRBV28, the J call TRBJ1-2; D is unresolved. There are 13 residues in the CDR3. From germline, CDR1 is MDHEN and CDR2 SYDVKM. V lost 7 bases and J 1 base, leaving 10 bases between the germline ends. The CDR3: CASNAGLNYGYTF. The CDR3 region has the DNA TGTGCCAGCAATGCAGGCCTTAACTATGGCTACACCTTC.

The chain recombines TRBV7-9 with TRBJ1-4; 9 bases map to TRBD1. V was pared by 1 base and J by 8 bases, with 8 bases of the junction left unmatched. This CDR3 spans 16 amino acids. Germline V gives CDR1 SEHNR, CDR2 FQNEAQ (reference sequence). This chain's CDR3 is CASSLEDGTGFEKLFF. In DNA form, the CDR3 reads TGTGCCAGCAGCTTAGAAGACGGGACAGGGTTCGAAAAACTGTTTTTT.

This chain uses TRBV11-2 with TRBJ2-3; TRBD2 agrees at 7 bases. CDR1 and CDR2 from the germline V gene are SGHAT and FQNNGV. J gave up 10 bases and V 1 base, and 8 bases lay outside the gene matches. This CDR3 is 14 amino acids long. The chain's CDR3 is CASSLVPGLISQYF. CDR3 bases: TGTGCCAGCAGCTTAGTGCCGGGACTAATTTCGCAGTATTTT. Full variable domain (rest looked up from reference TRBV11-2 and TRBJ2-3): EAGVAQSPRYKIIEKRQSVAFWCNPISGHATLYWYQQILGQGPKLLIQFQNNGVVDDSQLPKDRFSAERLKGVDSTLKIQPAKLEDSAVYLCASSLVPGLISQYFGPGTRLTVL.

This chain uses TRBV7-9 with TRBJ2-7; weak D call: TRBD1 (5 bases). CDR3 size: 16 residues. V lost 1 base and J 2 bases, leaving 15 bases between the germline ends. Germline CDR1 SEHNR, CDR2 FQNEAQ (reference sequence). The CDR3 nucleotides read TGTGCCAGCAGCTTAGGGTGGGGTAGGGGTGCCTACGAGCAGTACTTC. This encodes CASSLGWGRGAYEQYF.

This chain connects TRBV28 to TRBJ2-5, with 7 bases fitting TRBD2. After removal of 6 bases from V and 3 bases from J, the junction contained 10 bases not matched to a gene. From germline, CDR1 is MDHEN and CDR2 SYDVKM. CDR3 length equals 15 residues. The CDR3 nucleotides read TGTGCCAGCAGCGAATTAGGGGCGGGGGAAGAGACCCAGTACTTC. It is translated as CASSELGAGEETQYF.

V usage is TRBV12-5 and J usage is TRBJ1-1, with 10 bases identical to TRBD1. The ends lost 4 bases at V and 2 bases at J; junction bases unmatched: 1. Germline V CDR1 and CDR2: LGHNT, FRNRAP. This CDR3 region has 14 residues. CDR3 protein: CASGWDRGNTEAFF. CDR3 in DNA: TGTGCTAGTGGTTGGGACAGGGGAAACACTGAAGCTTTCTTT.

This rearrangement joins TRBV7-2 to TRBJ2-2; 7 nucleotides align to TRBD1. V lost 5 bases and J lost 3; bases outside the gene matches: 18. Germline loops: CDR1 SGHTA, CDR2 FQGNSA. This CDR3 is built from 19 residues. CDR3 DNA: TGTGCCAGCAGCATACCCACTTCAACCGGGACAGCCGACACCGGGGAGCTGTTTTTT. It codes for CASSIPTSTGTADTGELFF.

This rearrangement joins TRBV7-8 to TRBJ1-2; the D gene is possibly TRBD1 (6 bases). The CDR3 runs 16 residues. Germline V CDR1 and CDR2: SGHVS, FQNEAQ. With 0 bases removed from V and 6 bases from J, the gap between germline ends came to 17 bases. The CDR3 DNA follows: TGTGCCAGCAGCTTAGCAGTTGGGACATTCCTGGATGGCTACACCTTC. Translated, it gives CASSLAVGTFLDGYTF.

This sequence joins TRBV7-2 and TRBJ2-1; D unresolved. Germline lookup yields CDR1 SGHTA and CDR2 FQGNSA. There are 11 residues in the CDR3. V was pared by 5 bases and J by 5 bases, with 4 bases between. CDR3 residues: CASSLNNEQFF. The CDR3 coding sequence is TGTGCCAGCAGCCTAAACAATGAGCAGTTCTTC.